This T cell receptor beta chain was recorded in a study of blood T cell repertoires in COVID-19 (dated by TCRdb to 2019 to 2021). Regarding the study in general: Samples covering the acute and convalescent phases of COVID-19 were provided by collaborators in the United States, Italy and Spain. The material from the prospective study consisted of cDNA or gDNA derived from T cells, B-cell-depleted T cells, or PBMCs. Subjects who had been exposed to COVID-19, were actively infected with it, or had recovered from it provided the deeply sampled blood TCRbeta repertoires that made up the dataset. The repertoires were made available in a free public database intended to serve as a resource for research on the immune response to SARS-CoV-2. The samples were drawn from two sources: the first 160 participants of the ongoing ImmuneRACE study, and 1,254 subjects contributed by 6 global collaborators. A de-identified subject ID, COVID-19 status, age in years and sex were almost always included in the sample metadata. Where available, HLA class I and class II types were taken from metadata supplied by the sample provider and were not determined by assay-based typing. What the work shows at the level of the full study, not this receptor alone: How much clinical and demographic metadata was included differed by source and by participant, and the metadata was provided uncurated.

TCRbeta CDR3 regions were amplified from genomic DNA by means of the immunoSEQ Assay, a bias-controlled multiplex PCR. The authors' analysis ran thus. The number of nucleated cells in each sample was estimated from the amplification of reference gene primers within the assay. To quantify the absolute abundance of each unique TCRbeta CDR3 rearrangement, sequence reads were collapsed and filtered. For each sample, productive Simpson clonality was calculated by taking the square root of Simpson's diversity index across productive rearrangements. The immuneACCESS repertoire file appears here via TCRdb, limited to in-frame rearrangements. These files lack a portion of the clones; in checked studies, under half of the deficit traces to unresolved V genes, and the cause of the others is not known. V and J calls plus clone size are reproduced from that table; the DNA served to infer D and trimming. The sample table holds around 180,000 clones, of which roughly 70% were seen once. The leading ten clones occupy 3% of the sample.

CDR3 length: 16 amino acids, cysteine to phenylalanine. CDR3 DNA is the only sequence kept; it has 48 bases, read in frame from the first base. V is cut by 1 base and J by 3 bases, and the space between the germline ends is 16 bases. In the germline V gene, CDR1 corresponds to SGHDN and CDR2 to FVKESK. A remark on this clone: This receptor's antigen is unknown. One base away there is no much larger clone; base qualities are not given.

Collaborating institutions collected whole blood in K2EDTA tubes following their own protocols. For TCRbeta analysis, collaborator samples were shipped as frozen whole blood, as isolated PBMCs, or as DNA extracted from either sample type. This TCR came from an elderly woman with acute or convalescent COVID-19. Sequencing was carried out using peripheral blood. Recombination connected TRBV14 to TRBJ2-7; D gene: possibly TRBD2, on 5 matching bases. The CDR3 has the sequence CASSQASRTGYYEQYF. The bases are TGTGCCAGCAGCCAAGCGTCTAGGACTGGTTACTACGAGCAGTACTTC. Joined to the reference TRBV14 and TRBJ2-7 proteins, this CDR3 gives the full variable domain: EAGVTQFPSHSVIEKGQTVTLRCDPISGHDNLYWYRRVMGKEIKFLLHFVKESKQDESGMPNNRFLAERTGGTYSTLKVQPAELEDSGVYFCASSQASRTGYYEQYFGPGTRLTVT.